This is a list of T cell receptor beta chains from one sample in a study of blood T cell repertoires in COVID-19. The assay was immunoSEQ multiplex PCR, and TCRdb's table has in-frame clones only and misses some. This sample yields around 200,000 clones, of which 85% to 90% are seen a single time; about 1.3% belongs to the top ten. Sequenced input: PBMCs or T cells enriched from blood (not recorded which). These receptors came from a man aged 25-45 years who had recovered from COVID-19. CDR3s include the opening cysteine and the closing phenylalanine or tryptophan. The D gene is left open where the match is weak. Clone size, where shown, is once, few, many, or a class for clones that have expanded.

CDR3: CASSLVYPTGVRGGSYEQYF
DNA: TGTGCCAGCAGCTTAGTTTATCCGACAGGGGTCAGGGGTGGGAGCTACGAGCAGTACTTC
D: TRBD1
V: TRBV11-3
size: NA
J: TRBJ2-7
length: 20

CDR3: CATSSRDRQNYGYTF
DNA: TGTGCCACCAGCAGCCGGGACAGACAGAACTATGGCTACACCTTC
D: TRBD1
V: TRBV15
size: few
J: TRBJ1-2
length: 15

CDR3: CASSLNNRGTYEQYF
DNA: TGCGCCAGCAGCCTCAACAATAGGGGAACCTACGAGCAGTACTTC
D: NA
V: TRBV4-3
size: NA
J: TRBJ2-7
length: 15

CDR3: CASNLLGGANVARGTEAFF
DNA: TGCGCCAGCAACCTCCTGGGTGGGGCAAACGTCGCCCGTGGCACTGAAGCTTTCTTT
D: NA
V: TRBV5-1
size: NA
J: TRBJ1-1
length: 19

CDR3: CAWSRGKGIDEKLFF
DNA: TGTGCCTGGAGTCGCGGGAAGGGGATAGATGAAAAACTGTTTTTT
D: NA
V: TRBV30
size: NA
J: TRBJ1-4
length: 15

CDR3: CASSPQAGVQPQHF
DNA: TGTGCCAGCTCACCACAGGCAGGGGTTCAGCCCCAGCATTTT
D: NA
V: TRBV18
size: NA
J: TRBJ1-5
length: 14

CDR3: CASSPGEDYGYTF
DNA: TGTGCCAGCAGCCCTGGGGAGGACTATGGCTACACCTTC
D: NA
V: TRBV7-9
size: NA
J: TRBJ1-2
length: 13

CDR3: CASTPRDREAQYF
DNA: TGTGCCAGCACCCCCCGGGACAGGGAGGCGCAGTATTTT
D: TRBD1
V: TRBV12-3/TRBV12-4
size: NA
J: TRBJ2-3
length: 13

CDR3: CASNSNNSPLHF
DNA: TGTGCCAGCAACAGCAATAATTCACCCCTCCACTTT
D: NA
V: TRBV27
size: NA
J: TRBJ1-6
length: 12

CDR3: CASSQVEASYEQYF
DNA: TGCGCCAGCAGCCAAGTAGAAGCCTCCTACGAGCAGTACTTC
D: NA
V: TRBV4-1
size: NA
J: TRBJ2-7
length: 14

CDR3: CATSPSGGYEQYF
DNA: TGTGCCACCAGCCCATCCGGGGGGTACGAGCAGTACTTC
D: TRBD2
V: TRBV24-1
size: NA
J: TRBJ2-7
length: 13

CDR3: CASREEGAQNEKLFF
DNA: TGCGCCAGCAGGGAGGAGGGAGCCCAGAATGAAAAACTGTTTTTT
D: NA
V: TRBV5-1
size: few
J: TRBJ1-4
length: 15

CDR3: CASSPGGGTNEKLFF
DNA: TGCGCCAGCAGCCCGGGCGGGGGAACTAATGAAAAACTGTTTTTT
D: NA
V: TRBV4-3
size: NA
J: TRBJ1-4
length: 15

CDR3: CASSLFRTSFWTGELFF
DNA: TGTGCCAGCAGCTTATTTCGGACTAGTTTCTGGACCGGGGAGCTGTTTTTT
D: TRBD2
V: TRBV7-9
size: NA
J: TRBJ2-2
length: 17

CDR3: CASSVAVTDTQYF
DNA: TGTGCCAGCAGCGTAGCAGTCACAGATACGCAGTATTTT
D: NA
V: TRBV9
size: few
J: TRBJ2-3
length: 13

CDR3: CASSLRAGEQGGELFF
DNA: TGCGCCAGCAGCTTGCGGGCGGGAGAGCAGGGCGGGGAGCTGTTTTTT
D: TRBD2
V: TRBV5-1
size: NA
J: TRBJ2-2
length: 16

CDR3: CASSLSGGSNYNEQFF
DNA: TGTGCCAGCAGCCTTAGCGGGGGGTCCAACTACAATGAGCAGTTCTTC
D: TRBD2
V: TRBV3-1/TRBV3-2
size: once
J: TRBJ2-1
length: 16

CDR3: CASTKRGEGMNEQYF
DNA: TGTGCCAGCACCAAAAGGGGGGAGGGAATGAACGAGCAGTACTTC
D: NA
V: TRBV21-1
size: NA
J: TRBJ2-7
length: 15

CDR3: CASSLTYSSYEQYF
DNA: TGTGCCAGCAGTTTAACTTACAGCTCCTACGAGCAGTACTTC
D: NA
V: TRBV27
size: NA
J: TRBJ2-7
length: 14

CDR3: CASSEGGSEAFF
DNA: TGTGCCAGCAGTGAAGGGGGCAGTGAAGCTTTCTTT
D: NA
V: TRBV25-1
size: NA
J: TRBJ1-1
length: 12

CDR3: CASSSRGKGDQPQHF
DNA: TGTGCCAGCAGTAGTAGGGGAAAAGGAGATCAGCCCCAGCATTTT
D: NA
V: TRBV2
size: NA
J: TRBJ1-5
length: 15

CDR3: CSVETRATNTGELFF
DNA: TGCAGCGTTGAAACGCGGGCCACGAACACCGGGGAGCTGTTTTTT
D: NA
V: TRBV29-1
size: NA
J: TRBJ2-2
length: 15

CDR3: CASSQDAGGQYEQFF
DNA: TGCGCCAGCAGCCAAGACGCGGGGGGCCAGTATGAGCAGTTCTTC
D: TRBD2
V: TRBV4-1
size: NA
J: TRBJ2-1
length: 15

CDR3: CASSQVAGANTGELFF
DNA: TGCGCCAGCAGCCAAGTAGCGGGAGCGAACACCGGGGAGCTGTTTTTT
D: TRBD2
V: TRBV4-1
size: NA
J: TRBJ2-2
length: 16

CDR3: CASSDPYRGQETQYF
DNA: TGTGCCAGCAGTGACCCTTACAGGGGTCAAGAGACCCAGTACTTC
D: TRBD1
V: TRBV25-1
size: NA
J: TRBJ2-5
length: 15

CDR3: CASSPPLAVGDWDTQYF
DNA: TGTGCCAGCTCACCCCCTCTAGCAGTGGGTGATTGGGATACGCAGTATTTT
D: NA
V: TRBV18
size: once
J: TRBJ2-3
length: 17

CDR3: CASSQRQGEAFF
DNA: TGTGCCAGCAGCCAGAGGCAGGGTGAAGCTTTCTTT
D: NA
V: TRBV3-1/TRBV3-2
size: NA
J: TRBJ1-1
length: 12

CDR3: CATSRGGTGAILNYGYTF
DNA: TGTGCCACCAGCAGAGGCGGGACAGGGGCGATTTTAAACTATGGCTACACCTTC
D: TRBD1
V: TRBV15
size: NA
J: TRBJ1-2
length: 18

CDR3: CASSLGTGAGYTF
DNA: TGTGCCAGCAGTTTAGGGACAGGGGCTGGCTACACCTTC
D: TRBD1
V: TRBV27
size: NA
J: TRBJ1-2
length: 13

CDR3: CASSYALAGVGNEQFF
DNA: TGTGCCAGCAGTTACGCACTAGCGGGAGTTGGTAATGAGCAGTTCTTC
D: TRBD2
V: TRBV6-6
size: NA
J: TRBJ2-1
length: 16

CDR3: CASSGRDRGGYEQYF
DNA: TGTGCCAGCAGTGGCCGGGACAGGGGCGGCTACGAGCAGTACTTC
D: TRBD1
V: TRBV2
size: NA
J: TRBJ2-7
length: 15

CDR3: CAISETGETQYF
DNA: TGTGCCATCAGTGAGACTGGAGAGACCCAGTACTTC
D: NA
V: TRBV10-3
size: NA
J: TRBJ2-5
length: 12

CDR3: CASSLSWTGELFF
DNA: TGTGCCAGCAGTCTCAGTTGGACCGGGGAGCTGTTTTTT
D: NA
V: TRBV6-5
size: NA
J: TRBJ2-2
length: 13

CDR3: CASSQVGMSGGNEKLFF
DNA: TGCGCCAGCAGCCAAGTTGGTATGTCAGGAGGCAATGAAAAACTGTTTTTT
D: NA
V: TRBV4-1
size: few
J: TRBJ1-4
length: 17

CDR3: CASSPRQGEGETQYF
DNA: TGTGCCAGCTCGCCCCGACAGGGGGAGGGAGAGACCCAGTACTTC
D: TRBD1
V: TRBV18
size: NA
J: TRBJ2-5
length: 15

CDR3: CSAREGWGQYF
DNA: TGCAGTGCTAGGGAGGGATGGGGGCAGTACTTC
D: NA
V: TRBV20-1
size: NA
J: TRBJ2-7
length: 11

CDR3: CASSPRTGAGTDTQYF
DNA: TGTGCCAGCAGCCCCCGGACAGGGGCCGGGACAGATACGCAGTATTTT
D: TRBD1
V: TRBV11-3
size: NA
J: TRBJ2-3
length: 16

CDR3: CATSDPGSSYNEQFF
DNA: TGTGCCACCAGTGACCCCGGGAGCTCCTACAATGAGCAGTTCTTC
D: NA
V: TRBV24-1
size: NA
J: TRBJ2-1
length: 15

CDR3: CASSPWGLLQPQHF
DNA: TGTGCCAGCAGCCCATGGGGACTCCTTCAGCCCCAGCATTTT
D: NA
V: TRBV7-6
size: NA
J: TRBJ1-5
length: 14

CDR3: CATGQWGNQPQHF
DNA: TGTGCCACAGGACAGTGGGGCAATCAGCCCCAGCATTTT
D: NA
V: TRBV2
size: NA
J: TRBJ1-5
length: 13

CDR3: CASSQDKRESSYNEQFF
DNA: TGCGCCAGCAGCCAAGATAAGCGGGAGAGCTCCTACAATGAGCAGTTCTTC
D: TRBD2
V: TRBV4-3
size: NA
J: TRBJ2-1
length: 17

CDR3: CATSRDRWGGLNEQYF
DNA: TGTGCCACCAGCAGAGATCGATGGGGGGGGCTAAACGAGCAGTACTTC
D: NA
V: TRBV15
size: NA
J: TRBJ2-7
length: 16

CDR3: CASIGSSRGDTQYF
DNA: TGTGCCAGCATCGGTTCCTCAAGGGGAGATACGCAGTATTTT
D: NA
V: TRBV2
size: NA
J: TRBJ2-3
length: 14

CDR3: CASSPQEGVSSYNSPLHF
DNA: TGTGCCAGCAGCCCCCAAGAGGGGGTCAGCTCCTATAATTCACCCCTCCACTTT
D: NA
V: TRBV7-8
size: NA
J: TRBJ1-6
length: 18

CDR3: CATHPGTGYGQYF
DNA: TGTGCCACCCACCCCGGGACAGGCTATGGGCAGTACTTC
D: TRBD1
V: TRBV7-2
size: NA
J: TRBJ2-7
length: 13

CDR3: CASSLVGREVANTEAFF
DNA: TGTGCCAGCAGCTTAGTGGGTCGGGAAGTGGCCAACACTGAAGCTTTCTTT
D: NA
V: TRBV7-2
size: few
J: TRBJ1-1
length: 17

CDR3: CASSWTGRNEKLFF
DNA: TGTGCCAGCAGTTGGACAGGGCGTAATGAAAAACTGTTTTTT
D: TRBD1
V: TRBV6-5
size: few
J: TRBJ1-4
length: 14

CDR3: CASIPGGDYSYEQYF
DNA: TGTGCCAGCATTCCGGGGGGCGATTACTCCTACGAGCAGTACTTC
D: NA
V: TRBV7-6
size: NA
J: TRBJ2-7
length: 15

CDR3: CASSTGTSGTPYNEQFF
DNA: TGTGCCAGCAGCACCGGGACTAGCGGGACCCCCTACAATGAGCAGTTCTTC
D: TRBD2
V: TRBV5-4
size: NA
J: TRBJ2-1
length: 17

CDR3: CASSHYTGEVSYEQYF
DNA: TGCGCCAGCAGTCACTACACAGGGGAAGTCTCGTACGAGCAGTACTTC
D: TRBD1
V: TRBV23-1
size: few
J: TRBJ2-7
length: 16

CDR3: CASSLMDRVSETQYF
DNA: TGTGCCAGCAGCCTTATGGACAGGGTATCAGAGACCCAGTACTTC
D: TRBD1
V: TRBV28
size: NA
J: TRBJ2-5
length: 15

CDR3: CASSYLSGHDEYGYTF
DNA: TGTGCCAGCAGCTACCTATCCGGACATGATGAGTATGGCTACACCTTC
D: NA
V: TRBV7-9
size: NA
J: TRBJ1-2
length: 16